This TCR beta chain originates from a study of tumor-infiltrating lymphocytes in primary liver carcinoma. Broader study findings: Pairs of tumor regions overlapped more than tumor-adjacent and tumor-blood pairs did.

The authors made TCR beta cDNA from approximately 500 ng total RNA with a constant-region primer. Researchers made the TCR beta libraries by running three nested multiplex PCR rounds with slightly modified ARM-PCR. Investigators reported that the first two PCR rounds, at approximately 11 cycles each, used TRBV1-TRBV30 forward primers with a C-beta reverse primer. TCRdb reprocessed the multiplex PCR reads via MiXCR and lists one record per CDR3 protein. The table has 300,000 to 350,000 distinct CDR3 sequences, about 65% seen once. This clonotype has a handful of counts. Its antigen is currently unknown. Alongside blood RNA obtained from unsorted whole blood, germline DNA was also extracted. Germline CDR1 is MGHDK and CDR2 is SYGVNS. This CDR3 region has 13 residues. With 3 bases clipped from V and 15 bases from J, the junction kept 9 bases outside the gene matches.

The rearrangement joins TRBV25-1 to TRBJ2-1, with 9 bases fitting TRBD1. Sample: peripheral blood. The TCR originated in a man between 40 and 49 years old with primary liver carcinoma and hepatitis B virus infection. CDR3 region: CASSDVGTGRLFF. The CDR3 bases are TGTGCCAGCAGTGACGTCGGGACAGGGAGATTGTTCTTC.